This TCR beta chain appears in the sequencing data of a study of shared clonotypes between healthy human individuals. Study context: The cohort comprised a couple of women and a few men. Their ages spanned 18 to 49 years.

A remark on this clone: Its specificity is unknown.

Profiling relied on immunoSEQ multiplex PCR, and the TCRdb table lists in-frame clones only, not all of them. The data contain approximately 350,000 clones, 95% to 97% of them singletons. CDR3 length: 16 residues. Trimming shortened V by 8 bases and J by 0 bases, and 17 bases separated the two germline ends. Study findings and constraints: Relative to memory subsets, naive subsets generally showed larger estimated richness.

This sequence joins TRBV23-1 and TRBJ1-3, with no clear D. TRBV23-1 is an ORF, and what it does is uncertain. The specimen sequenced was memory CD8+ T cells sorted from blood. The subset here: CD45RO+ cells pooled with CCR7-negative TemRA cells. The sequence came from a man under 40 in good health. CDR3 sequence reads: CASDENRSSSGNTIYF. The CDR3 nucleotides read TGCGCCAGCGACGAGAATAGGTCCAGCTCTGGAAACACCATATATTTT.